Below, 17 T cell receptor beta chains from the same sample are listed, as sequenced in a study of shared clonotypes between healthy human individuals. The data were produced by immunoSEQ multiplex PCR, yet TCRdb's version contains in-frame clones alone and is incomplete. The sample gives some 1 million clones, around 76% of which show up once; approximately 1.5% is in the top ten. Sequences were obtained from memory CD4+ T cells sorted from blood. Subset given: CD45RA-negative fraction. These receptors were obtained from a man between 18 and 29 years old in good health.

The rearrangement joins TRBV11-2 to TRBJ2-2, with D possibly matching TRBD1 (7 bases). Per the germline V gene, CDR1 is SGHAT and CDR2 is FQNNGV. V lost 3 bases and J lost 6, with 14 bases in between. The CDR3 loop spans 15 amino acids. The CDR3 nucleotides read TGTGCCAGCAGCTTTATAGACAGGGAGGCCGGGGAGCTGTTTTTT. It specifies CASSFIDREAGELFF.

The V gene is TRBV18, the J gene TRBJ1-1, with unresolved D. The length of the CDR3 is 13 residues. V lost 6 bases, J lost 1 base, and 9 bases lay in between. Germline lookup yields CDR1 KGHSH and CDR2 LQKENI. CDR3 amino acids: CASSQRENTEAFF. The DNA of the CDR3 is TGTGCCAGCTCCCAGCGGGAGAACACTGAAGCTTTCTTT.

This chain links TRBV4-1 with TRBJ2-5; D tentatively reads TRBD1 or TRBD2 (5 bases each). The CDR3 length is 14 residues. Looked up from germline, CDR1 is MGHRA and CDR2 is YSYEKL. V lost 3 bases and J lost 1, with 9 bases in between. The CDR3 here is CASSQGRAQETQYF. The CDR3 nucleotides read TGCGCCAGCAGCCAGGGACGAGCCCAAGAGACCCAGTACTTC.

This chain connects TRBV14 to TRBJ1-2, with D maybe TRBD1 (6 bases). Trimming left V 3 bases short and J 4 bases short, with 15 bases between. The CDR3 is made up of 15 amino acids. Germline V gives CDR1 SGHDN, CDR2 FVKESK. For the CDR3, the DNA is TGTGCCAGCAGCCATGGGCCAGGGGACTTCTATGGCTACACCTTC. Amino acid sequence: CASSHGPGDFYGYTF. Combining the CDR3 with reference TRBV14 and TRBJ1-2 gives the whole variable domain EAGVTQFPSHSVIEKGQTVTLRCDPISGHDNLYWYRRVMGKEIKFLLHFVKESKQDESGMPNNRFLAERTGGTYSTLKVQPAELEDSGVYFCASSHGPGDFYGYTFGSGTRLTVV.

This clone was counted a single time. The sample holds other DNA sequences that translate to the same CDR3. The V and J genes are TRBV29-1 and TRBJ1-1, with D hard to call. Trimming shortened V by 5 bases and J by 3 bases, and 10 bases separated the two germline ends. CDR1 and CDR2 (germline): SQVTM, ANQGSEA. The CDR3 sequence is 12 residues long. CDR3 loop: CSVRRGDTEAFF. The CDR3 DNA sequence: TGCAGCGTTCGGCGGGGTGACACTGAAGCTTTCTTT.

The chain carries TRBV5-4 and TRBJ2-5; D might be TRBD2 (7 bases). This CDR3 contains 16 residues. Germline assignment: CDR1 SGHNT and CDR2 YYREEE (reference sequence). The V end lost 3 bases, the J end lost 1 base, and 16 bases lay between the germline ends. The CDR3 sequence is CASSSTRGASQETQYF. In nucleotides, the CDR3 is TGTGCCAGCAGCTCCACACGGGGGGCTAGCCAAGAGACCCAGTACTTC.

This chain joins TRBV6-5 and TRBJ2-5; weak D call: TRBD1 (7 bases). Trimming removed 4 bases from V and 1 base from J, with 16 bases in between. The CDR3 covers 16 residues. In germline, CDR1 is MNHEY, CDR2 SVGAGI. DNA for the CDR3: TGTGCCAGCAGTTTGACAGGGAGGCTGCCCCAAGAGACCCAGTACTTC. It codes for CASSLTGRLPQETQYF.

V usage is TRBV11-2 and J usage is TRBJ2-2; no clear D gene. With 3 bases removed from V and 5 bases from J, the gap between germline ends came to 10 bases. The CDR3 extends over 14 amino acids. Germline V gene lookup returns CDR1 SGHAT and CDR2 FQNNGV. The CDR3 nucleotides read TGTGCCAGCAGCTTCGGCGTTTCAACCGGGGAGCTGTTTTTT. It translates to CASSFGVSTGELFF.

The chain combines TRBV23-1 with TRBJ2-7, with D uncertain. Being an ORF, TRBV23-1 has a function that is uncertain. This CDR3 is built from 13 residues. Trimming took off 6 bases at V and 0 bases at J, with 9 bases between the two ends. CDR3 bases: TGCGCCAGCAGCAGATTCGACTCCTACGAGCAGTACTTC. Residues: CASSRFDSYEQYF.

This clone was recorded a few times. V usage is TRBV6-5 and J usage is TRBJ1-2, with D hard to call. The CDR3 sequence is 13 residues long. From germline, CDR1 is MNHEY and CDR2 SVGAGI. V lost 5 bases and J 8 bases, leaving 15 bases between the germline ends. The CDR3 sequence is CASSLLTTGGYTF. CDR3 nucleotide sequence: TGTGCCAGCAGTCTACTGACCACGGGCGGCTACACCTTC.

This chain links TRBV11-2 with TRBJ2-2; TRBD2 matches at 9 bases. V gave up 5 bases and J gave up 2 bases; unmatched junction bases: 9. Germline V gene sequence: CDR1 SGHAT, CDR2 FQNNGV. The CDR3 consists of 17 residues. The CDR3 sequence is CASSLNSGRRNTGELFF. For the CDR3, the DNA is TGTGCCAGCAGCCTTAATAGCGGGAGACGTAACACCGGGGAGCTGTTTTTT.

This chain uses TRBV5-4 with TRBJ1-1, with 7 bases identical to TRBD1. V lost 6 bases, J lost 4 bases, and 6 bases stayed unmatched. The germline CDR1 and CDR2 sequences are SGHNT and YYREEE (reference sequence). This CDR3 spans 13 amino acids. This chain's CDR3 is CASILPGGTEAFF. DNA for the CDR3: TGTGCCAGCATTCTTCCAGGGGGCACTGAAGCTTTCTTT.

The CDR3 sequence: CASSLGIQRRSPGGYTF. The CDR3 DNA reads TGTGCCAGCAGCTTAGGGATCCAGCGTAGGTCTCCGGGGGGCTACACCTTC. The V call is TRBV7-2, the J call TRBJ1-2; D not certain. Germline CDR1 SGHTA, CDR2 FQGNSA. V lost 1 base to trimming and J lost 8 bases, with 23 bases between them. This CDR3 spans 17 amino acids.

CDR3 sequence (DNA): TGTGCCACCAGCCTCGGTGCAACTAATGAAAAACTGTTTTTT. It yields the protein CATSLGATNEKLFF. The chain links TRBV15 to TRBJ1-4; no definite D call. Trimming removed 5 bases from V and 0 bases from J, with 7 bases in between. Germline lookup yields CDR1 LNHNV and CDR2 YYDKDF (reference sequence). This CDR3 has 14 residues.

The CDR3 bases are TGTGCCAGCAGTCATATTGGGGGAGGAGACAGGGGCAATTACTACGAGCAGTACTTC. Translating gives CASSHIGGGDRGNYYEQYF. The V call is TRBV28, the J call TRBJ2-7; 8 bases align to TRBD1. The CDR3 is made up of 19 amino acids. Germline V gene data show CDR1 as MDHEN and CDR2 as SYDVKM. The ends lost 5 bases at V and 3 bases at J; junction bases unmatched: 21.

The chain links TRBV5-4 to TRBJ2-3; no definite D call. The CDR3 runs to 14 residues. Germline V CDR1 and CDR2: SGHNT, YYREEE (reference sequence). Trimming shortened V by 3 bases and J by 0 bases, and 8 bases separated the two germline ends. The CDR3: CASSSGASTDTQYF. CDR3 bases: TGTGCCAGCAGCTCGGGCGCTAGCACAGATACGCAGTATTTT.

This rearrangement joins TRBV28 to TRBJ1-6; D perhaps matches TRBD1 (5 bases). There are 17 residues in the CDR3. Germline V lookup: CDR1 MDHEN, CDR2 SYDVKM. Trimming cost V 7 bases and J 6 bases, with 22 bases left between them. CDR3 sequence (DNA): TGTGCCAGCAACTCCGGGGGGGGAGGTATTATTAATTCACCCCTCCACTTT. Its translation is CASNSGGGGIINSPLHF. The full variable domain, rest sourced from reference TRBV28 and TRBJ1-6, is DVKVTQSSRYLVKRTGEKVFLECVQDMDHENMFWYRQDPGLGLRLIYFSYDVKMKEKGDIPEGYSVSREKKERFSLILESASTNQTSMYLCASNSGGGGIINSPLHFGNGTRLTVT.